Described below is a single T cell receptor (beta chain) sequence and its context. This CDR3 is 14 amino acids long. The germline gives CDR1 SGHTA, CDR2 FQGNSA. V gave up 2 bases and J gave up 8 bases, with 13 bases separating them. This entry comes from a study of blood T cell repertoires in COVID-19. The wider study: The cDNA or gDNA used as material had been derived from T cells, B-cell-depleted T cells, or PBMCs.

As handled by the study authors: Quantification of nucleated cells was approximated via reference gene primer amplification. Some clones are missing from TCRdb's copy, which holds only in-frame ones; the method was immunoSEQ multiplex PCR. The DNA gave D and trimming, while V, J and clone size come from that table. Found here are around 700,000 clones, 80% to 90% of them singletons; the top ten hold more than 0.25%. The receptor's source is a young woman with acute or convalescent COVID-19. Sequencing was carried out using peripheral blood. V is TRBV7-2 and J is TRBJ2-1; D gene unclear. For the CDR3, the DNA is TGTGCCAGCAGCTTAATTATCCTGGGCCATGAGCAGTTCTTC. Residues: CASSLIILGHEQFF. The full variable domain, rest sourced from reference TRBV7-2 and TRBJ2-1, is GAGVSQSPSNKVTEKGKDVELRCDPISGHTALYWYRQSLGQGLEFLIYFQGNSAPDKSGLPSDRFSAERTGGSVSTLTIQRTQQEDSAVYLCASSLIILGHEQFFGPGTRLTVL.